This record concerns one TCR beta chain sequence. This clonotype was seen many times. There is no known antigen for this receptor. Per-base qualities were not stored, and no clone one base away is much larger. The data are from a study of T cells in Graves' hyperthyroidism and ophthalmopathy (dated by TCRdb to about 2019). For the study in its entirety: Peripheral blood samples were taken at initial diagnosis, before any treatment was given. To identify distinguishing TCR V-J signatures, a discovery cohort of around 100 patients was used, comprising 40 to 45 with Graves' ophthalmopathy and under 60 with stable Graves' hyperthyroidism. An independent validation cohort of under 20 hyperthyroidism patients and 17 patients who later progressed to ophthalmopathy tested prospective prediction of ophthalmopathy. The roughly 100 discovery patients were randomly divided into training and test sets at a 7:3 ratio. Thyroid tissue and blood T-cell repertoires from roughly six Graves' hyperthyroidism patients were also compared in the study. Following sampling, methimazole starting at 30 mg daily was given to hyperthyroidism patients, and high-dose intravenous methylprednisolone was given to ophthalmopathy patients. TCR Vbeta CDR3 sequencing of some 140 peripheral blood samples (over 40 ophthalmopathy, 75 or so hyperthyroidism and around 17 progressor patients) is reported in the paper. Results and caveats for the whole study, not just this receptor: A 13 V-J signature model separated ophthalmopathy from stable hyperthyroidism, with roughly 88% sensitivity and 81% to 83% specificity in cross-validation and 80%/75% in testing. Most expanded thyroid clonotypes (frequency above 0.001) were also detected in blood, a finding suggesting that blood repertoires may reflect thyroid immune responses. In validation, the model predicted progression to ophthalmopathy a median of approximately 6.6 months before onset, with about 71% sensitivity and about 75% specificity. Sample size was not statistically predetermined, and blinding of investigators to group allocation was not performed.

Ophthalmopathy patients had moderately to severely active disease, with a Clinical Activity Score of 3 or more, a NOSPECS grade of 4 or more, and a disease duration of less than 3 months. Any patient with an uncontrolled infection, another autoimmune disease, pregnancy or lactation was excluded. Diagnoses relied on clinical symptoms, serum thyroxine and TRAb, thyroid ultrasound and orbital computed tomography. PBMCs were separated from about 10 ml of fresh peripheral blood using Ficoll-Paque density gradient centrifugation. Total RNA was extracted using Trizol reagent, and RNA quality was assessed on an Agilent 2100 Bioanalyzer. The TCR beta CDR3 regions were amplified from RNA transcripts. A first-round RT-PCR of the TCR CDR3 used the HTBI primer set with the Qiagen OneStep RT-PCR kit. Libraries were constructed in a second round of multiplex PCR, after which size selection and purification were carried out. Libraries were sequenced paired-end with 100 bp reads on an Illumina HiSeq2000. In the source study's methods: Raw data were processed with SOAPnuke, discarding reads with adapters, uncalled bases, mean Phred below 15, or no exact constant-primer or identifier match. High-quality paired reads were merged using COPE v1.2.5, and each unique nucleotide sequence was defined as a clonotype. MiTCR v1.1 was used to align clonotypes to the IMGT TRBV, TRBD and TRBJ reference segments. The analysis was restricted to V-J combinations with a frequency above 0.0001, which together covered 99% to 99.2% of the repertoires. A TCS score was defined as the ratio of F50 (clonal expansion) to E x V (chaos), with BLOSUM62-based TCRdist applied between CDR3 peptides within each V-J. Welch's t-statistics and random forest reduced just over 500 V-J features to 13, which were used in a naive Bayes classifier (R e1071). TCRdb passed the public sequencing reads through fastp at Q25 and MiXCR, retaining productive beta sequences. CDR3 protein sequences are deduplicated, and each keeps its most common genes and DNA. TCRdb, not the original authors, processed these V and J calls. The sample table lists some 500,000 distinct CDR3 sequences, about 16% of them with a count of one. The ten largest clones take up 25% to 30% of the sample.

Sequences LNHNV (CDR1) and YYDKDF (CDR2) are obtained from the germline V gene (reference sequence). The CDR3 runs 14 amino acids, cysteine and phenylalanine included. Solely the CDR3 DNA is kept, with 42 bases framed from the first base. V and J are trimmed by 3 bases and 8 bases, and the gene matches miss 2 bases of the junction. Material for sequencing was blood. The receptor was isolated from a woman in her 30s with Graves' ophthalmopathy. The chain couples TRBV15 to TRBJ1-4, and 11 junctional nucleotides match TRBD1. The CDR3 reads CATSRDRGQEKLFF. The DNA reads TGTGCCACCAGCAGGGACAGGGGGCAAGAAAAACTGTTTTTT.